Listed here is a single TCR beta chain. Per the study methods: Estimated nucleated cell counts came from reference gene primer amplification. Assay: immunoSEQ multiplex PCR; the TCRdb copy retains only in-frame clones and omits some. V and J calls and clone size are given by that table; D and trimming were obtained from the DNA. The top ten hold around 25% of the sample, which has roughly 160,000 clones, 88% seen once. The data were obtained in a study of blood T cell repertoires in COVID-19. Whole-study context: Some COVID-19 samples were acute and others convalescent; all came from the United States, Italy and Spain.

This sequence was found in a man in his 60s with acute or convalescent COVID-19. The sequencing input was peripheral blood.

The CDR3 DNA follows: TGTGCCAGCAGAAAGGGGTGGGACACCGGGGAGCTGTTTTTT. Translation gives CASRKGWDTGELFF. This chain uses TRBV6-5 with TRBJ2-2, with D perhaps matching TRBD1 (5 bases). Between the trimmed V and J ends, which lost 6 bases and 3 bases, there was a span of 11 bases. The CDR3 is made up of 14 amino acids. Germline V gene data show CDR1 as MNHEY and CDR2 as SVGAGI.